The clone carrying this T cell receptor beta chain came up many times. Its antigen is as yet unknown. This sample is drawn from a study of read filtering for tumor transcriptome and immune sequencing. About the study: RNA-seq yielded only roughly 75 to 1,300 TCR reads, IR-seq about 3.5 to 11 million.

From around 0.4 ug of RNA, a library with molecular barcoded alpha/delta and beta/gamma adaptors was made. TCRdb reanalysed the reads using MiXCR and keeps one entry per CDR3 protein. This sample has 100,000 to 150,000 distinct CDR3 sequences, with over 10% found just once. Points from the study as a whole: Approximately 87% of IR-seq clonotypes had a single read, yet these held approximately 3.7% of reads.

This TCR was recovered from a donor aged 40 or older with multiple myeloma. Sequencing was done on a sample of a population of CD138-negative cells sorted from bone marrow.

The CDR3 nucleotides read TGTGCCAGCAGTTTAGAACTACGCAATCAGCCCCAGCATTTT. This sequence encodes CASSLELRNQPQHF. The V call is TRBV12-3 or TRBV12-4, the J call TRBJ1-5; D ambiguous. The CDR3 covers 14 residues. With 1 base removed from V and 2 bases from J, the gap between germline ends came to 6 bases.